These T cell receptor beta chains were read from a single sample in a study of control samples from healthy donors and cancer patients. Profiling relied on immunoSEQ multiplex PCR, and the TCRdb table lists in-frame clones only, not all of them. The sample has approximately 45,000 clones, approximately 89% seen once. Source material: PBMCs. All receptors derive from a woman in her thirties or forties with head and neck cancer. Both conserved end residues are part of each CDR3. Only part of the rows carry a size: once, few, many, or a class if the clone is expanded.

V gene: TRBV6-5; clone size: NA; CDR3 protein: CASRMGTGLNEQFF
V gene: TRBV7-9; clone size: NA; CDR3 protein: CASSLQGAHQPQHF
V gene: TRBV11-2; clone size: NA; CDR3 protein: CASSPRIAGLNTEAFF
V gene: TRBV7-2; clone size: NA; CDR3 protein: CASSLDTGELFF
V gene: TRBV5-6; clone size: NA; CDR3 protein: CASSFGRDYNEQFF
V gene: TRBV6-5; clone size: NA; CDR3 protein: CASSLSHGFNQPQHF
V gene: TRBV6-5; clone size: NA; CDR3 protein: CASSYSGRGPGNTIYF
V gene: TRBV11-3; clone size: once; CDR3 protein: CASSLSSGRDNEQFF
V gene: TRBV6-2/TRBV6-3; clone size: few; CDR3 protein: CASSYQGLPRRQQYF
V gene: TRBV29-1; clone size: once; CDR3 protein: CSVLLQGRVDTEAFF
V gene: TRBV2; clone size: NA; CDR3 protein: CASSAGAGANVLTF
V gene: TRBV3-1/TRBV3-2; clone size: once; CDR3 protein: CASSPSGQETQYF
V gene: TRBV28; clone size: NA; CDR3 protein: CASRTLVNEQFF
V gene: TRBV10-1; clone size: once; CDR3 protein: CASSRGGGIEAFF
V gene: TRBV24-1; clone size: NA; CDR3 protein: CATGGRQSTDTQYF
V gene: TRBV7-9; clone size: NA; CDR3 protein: CASSRGGTGARNTEAFF
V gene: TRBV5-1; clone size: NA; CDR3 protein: CASFSPMNTEAFF
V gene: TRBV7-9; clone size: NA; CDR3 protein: CASSLVDLKRETQYF
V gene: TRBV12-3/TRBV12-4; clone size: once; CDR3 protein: CASTQGGTGKAFF
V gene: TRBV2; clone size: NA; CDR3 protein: CASSARGPANEKLFF
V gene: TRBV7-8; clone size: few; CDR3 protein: CASSQNGQASYEQYF
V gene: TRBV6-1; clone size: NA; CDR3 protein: CASSESVPSKYEQYF
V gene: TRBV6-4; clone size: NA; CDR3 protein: CASSGSGAHTGELFF